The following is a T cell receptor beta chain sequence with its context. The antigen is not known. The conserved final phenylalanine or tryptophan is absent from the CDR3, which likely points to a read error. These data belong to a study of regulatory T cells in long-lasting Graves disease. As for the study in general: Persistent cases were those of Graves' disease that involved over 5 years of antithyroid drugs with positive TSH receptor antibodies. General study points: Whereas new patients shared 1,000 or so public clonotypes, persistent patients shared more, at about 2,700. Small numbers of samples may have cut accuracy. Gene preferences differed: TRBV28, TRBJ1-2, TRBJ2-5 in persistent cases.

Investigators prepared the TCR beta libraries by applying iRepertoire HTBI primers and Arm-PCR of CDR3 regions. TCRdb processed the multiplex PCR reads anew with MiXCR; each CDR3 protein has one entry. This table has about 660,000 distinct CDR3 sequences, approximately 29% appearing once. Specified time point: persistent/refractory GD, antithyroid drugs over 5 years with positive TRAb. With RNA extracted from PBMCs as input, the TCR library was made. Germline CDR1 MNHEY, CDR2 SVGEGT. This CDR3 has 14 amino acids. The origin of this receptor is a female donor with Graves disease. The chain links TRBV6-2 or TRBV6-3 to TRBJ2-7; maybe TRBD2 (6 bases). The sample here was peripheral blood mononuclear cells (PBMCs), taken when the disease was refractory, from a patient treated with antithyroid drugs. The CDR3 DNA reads TGTGCCAGCAGTTTACTAGCCTCGGCGTACGAACAGTACCTC. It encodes CASSLLASAYEQYL.